This record concerns one T cell receptor (beta chain) sequence. Seattle participants joined during active infection and were tracked over time. Trimming at V came to 0 bases and at J to 5 bases, leaving 12 bases not matched to a gene. The CDR3 covers 17 residues. CDR1 is SGHTA, CDR2 FQGTGA, per germline. This specimen belongs to a study of blood T cell repertoires in COVID-19. As originally analysed: The assay estimated nucleated cells by amplifying reference gene primers. The repertoire was sequenced with immunoSEQ multiplex PCR; TCRdb's copy has only in-frame clones and lacks some. That table is the source of V, J and clone size, and D and trimming were worked out from the DNA. The data show a few hundred thousand clones, about 87% seen once.

The V and J genes are TRBV7-3 and TRBJ1-1, with 7 bases matching TRBD1. The sequenced sample consisted of peripheral blood. This clonotype originated in a woman aged 45-65 years with COVID-19, enrolled during active disease. In DNA, the CDR3 is TGTGCCAGCAGCTTAACGTCCCAGGGGGTAAGAGGGACTGAAGCTTTCTTT. Residues: CASSLTSQGVRGTEAFF.